The 14 T cell receptor beta chains below come from one sample, sequenced in a study of OX40 agonist ivuxolimab in advanced cancers. The protocol was immunoSEQ multiplex PCR, while the TCRdb copy is restricted to in-frame clones and leaves out a portion. The profile covers around 30,000 clones, with about nine tenths appearing a single time and about 4.2% taken by the ten largest. The sequences come from CD4+ or CD8+ T cells sorted from blood, collected in a trial of the OX40 agonist ivuxolimab. These receptors were collected from an adult with an advanced solid tumor such as melanoma, head and neck, liver or kidney cancer.

The rearrangement joins TRBV19 to TRBJ1-6; 7 positions agree with TRBD1. Germline V gene lookup returns CDR1 LNHDA and CDR2 SQIVND (reference sequence). This CDR3 is 17 amino acids long. The ends lost 5 bases at V and 4 bases at J; junction bases unmatched: 11. This CDR3 is CASSGTVSQGYNSPLHF. The DNA for the CDR3 is TGTGCCAGTAGTGGGACAGTCTCACAAGGGTATAATTCACCCCTCCACTTT.

V gene TRBV2 combines with J gene TRBJ2-3; 13 bases match TRBD2. The length of the CDR3 is 17 residues. J lost 5 bases, V lost 6 bases, and 11 bases had no gene match. CDR1 SNHLY and CDR2 FYNNEI come from the germline V gene. The CDR3 loop is CASRPYTSGGAKDTQYF. DNA of the CDR3: TGTGCCAGCAGGCCTTATACTAGCGGGGGGGCTAAAGATACGCAGTATTTT.

V usage is TRBV10-3 and J usage is TRBJ1-3, with D hard to call. The CDR3 spans 16 residues. Per the germline V gene, CDR1 is ENHRY and CDR2 is SYGVKD. Trimming stripped 0 bases from V and 0 bases from J, with 9 bases between. The CDR3 spells CAISESEALSGNTIYF. Written as DNA, the CDR3 is TGTGCCATCAGTGAGTCCGAGGCCCTCTCTGGAAACACCATATATTTT.

The chain recombines TRBV28 with TRBJ1-2; no reliable D call. This CDR3 region has 13 residues. Germline V CDR1 and CDR2: MDHEN, SYDVKM. The V end lost 10 bases, the J end lost 8 bases, and 20 bases lay between the germline ends. CDR3 in amino acids: CAIYKGNLVGYTF. For the CDR3, the DNA is TGTGCCATCTATAAAGGGAACTTGGTCGGCTACACCTTC.

There are a few counts of this clone. This rearrangement joins TRBV10-3 to TRBJ1-1; D call uncertain. CDR1 and CDR2 (germline): ENHRY, SYGVKD. Trimming stripped 3 bases from V and 3 bases from J, with 17 bases between. The length of the CDR3 is 16 residues. The CDR3 nucleotides are TGTGCCATCAGTGAAGGTCGGGAGAGGACGTACACTGAAGCTTTCTTT. Translating gives CAISEGRERTYTEAFF.

The CDR3 loop reads CASSPMGQDTEAFF. The CDR3 DNA follows: TGTGCCAGCAGCCCCATGGGCCAGGACACTGAAGCTTTCTTT. The V and J genes are TRBV7-2 and TRBJ1-1; D not resolved. The CDR3 runs 14 residues. Trimming cost V 5 bases and J 3 bases, with 13 bases left between them. The germline CDR1 and CDR2 sequences are SGHTA and FQGNSA.

This chain uses TRBV28 with TRBJ1-5, with D perhaps matching TRBD1 (6 bases). Trimming took 5 bases from V and 0 from J, leaving 17 bases between them. The CDR3 is 17 amino acids. Germline V gene data show CDR1 as MDHEN and CDR2 as SYDVKM. DNA of the CDR3: TGTGCCAGCAGTCCGTCGGGCACAGGGAGTAGCAATCAGCCCCAGCATTTT. It is translated as CASSPSGTGSSNQPQHF.

This rearrangement joins TRBV5-4 to TRBJ2-7; 9 bases match TRBD1. This CDR3 has 15 amino acids. V shed 5 bases and J 4 bases; nucleotides not matched to a gene: 10. Germline-derived CDR1 and CDR2 are SGHNT and YYREEE (reference sequence). CDR3: CASRADRGLSYEQYF. In nucleotides, the CDR3 is TGTGCCAGCAGGGCGGACAGGGGCCTTTCTTACGAGCAGTACTTC. Full variable domain (missing parts from reference TRBV5-4 and TRBJ2-7): ETGVTQSPTHLIKTRGQQVTLRCSSQSGHNTVSWYQQALGQGPQFIFQYYREEENGRGNFPPRFSGLQFPNYSSELNVNALELDDSALYLCASRADRGLSYEQYFGPGTRLTVT.

The rearrangement links TRBV2 to TRBJ2-7; 11 bases match TRBD2. V trimming: 6 bases; J trimming: 2 bases; junction bases outside the gene matches: 3. From germline, CDR1 is SNHLY and CDR2 FYNNEI. The CDR3 has 14 amino acids. CDR3 sequence (DNA): TGTGCCAGCAGCAGACTAGCGGGGACCTACGAGCAGTACTTC. Protein: CASSRLAGTYEQYF.

V gene TRBV27 combines with J gene TRBJ2-3; D perhaps matches TRBD1 (6 bases). The V gene lost 3 bases and the J gene lost 6 bases, with 13 bases spanning the gap. Per germline, CDR1 MNHEY and CDR2 SMNVEV (reference sequence). The CDR3 contains 14 residues. The CDR3 here is CASSLGARTDTQYF. For the CDR3, the DNA is TGTGCCAGCAGTTTGGGGGCGAGGACGGATACGCAGTATTTT.

This chain connects TRBV28 to TRBJ2-7; 8 bases align to TRBD1. Germline assignment: CDR1 MDHEN and CDR2 SYDVKM. J was trimmed by 5 bases and V by 4 bases; bases with no gene match: 7. The CDR3 is 14 amino acids. The CDR3 spells CASSSWTGFDEQYF. CDR3 nucleotides: TGTGCCAGCAGTTCCTGGACAGGGTTTGACGAGCAGTACTTC.

The V call is TRBV28, the J call TRBJ1-5, with D hard to call. This CDR3 contains 12 residues. Between the trimmed V and J ends, which lost 2 bases and 5 bases, there was a span of 4 bases. CDR1 and CDR2 from the germline V gene are MDHEN and SYDVKM. The DNA for the CDR3 is TGTGCCAGCAGTTTAGTTTATCAGCCCCAGCATTTT. Translated: CASSLVYQPQHF.

This clone has only one observation. V is TRBV5-1 and J is TRBJ1-3; 7 nucleotides match TRBD1. Trimming took 0 bases from V and 0 from J; bases not matched to a gene: 6. Germline V gene data show CDR1 as SGHRS and CDR2 as YFSETQ. The CDR3 consists of 17 residues. CDR3 sequence: CASSLGRAGGSGNTIYF. As DNA, the CDR3 is TGCGCCAGCAGCTTGGGAAGGGCAGGGGGCTCTGGAAACACCATATATTTT.

The chain is built from TRBV28 and TRBJ1-5; 7 nucleotides match TRBD1. Trimming removed 6 bases from V and 0 bases from J; junction bases left unmatched: 8. This CDR3 spans 16 amino acids. Germline V gene sequence: CDR1 MDHEN, CDR2 SYDVKM. The DNA of the CDR3 is TGTGCCAGCAGGACCTGGGGACAGAATAGCAATCAGCCCCAGCATTTT. It translates to CASRTWGQNSNQPQHF.